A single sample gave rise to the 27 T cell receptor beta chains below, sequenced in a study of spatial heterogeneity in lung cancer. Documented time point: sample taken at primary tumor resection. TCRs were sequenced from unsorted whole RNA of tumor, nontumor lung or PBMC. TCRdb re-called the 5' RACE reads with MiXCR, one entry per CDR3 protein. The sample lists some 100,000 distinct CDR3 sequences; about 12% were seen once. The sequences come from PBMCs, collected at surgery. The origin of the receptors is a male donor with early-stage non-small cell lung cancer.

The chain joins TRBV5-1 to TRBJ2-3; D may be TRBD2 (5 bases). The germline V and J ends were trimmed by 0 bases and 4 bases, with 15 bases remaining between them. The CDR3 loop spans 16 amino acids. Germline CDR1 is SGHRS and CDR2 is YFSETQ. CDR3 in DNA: TGCGCCAGCAGCTTGGCCCTAGCTGAATTTTCAGATACGCAGTATTTT. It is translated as CASSLALAEFSDTQYF.

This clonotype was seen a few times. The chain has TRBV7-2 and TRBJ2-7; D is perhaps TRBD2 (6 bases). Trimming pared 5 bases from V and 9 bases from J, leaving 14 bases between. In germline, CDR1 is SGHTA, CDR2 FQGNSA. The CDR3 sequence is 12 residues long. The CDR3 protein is CASSQGGGGQYF. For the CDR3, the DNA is TGTGCCAGCAGCCAGGGAGGAGGAGGGCAGTACTTC. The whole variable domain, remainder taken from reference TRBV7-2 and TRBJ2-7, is GAGVSQSPSNKVTEKGKDVELRCDPISGHTALYWYRQSLGQGLEFLIYFQGNSAPDKSGLPSDRFSAERTGGSVSTLTIQRTQQEDSAVYLCASSQGGGGQYFGPGTRLTVT.

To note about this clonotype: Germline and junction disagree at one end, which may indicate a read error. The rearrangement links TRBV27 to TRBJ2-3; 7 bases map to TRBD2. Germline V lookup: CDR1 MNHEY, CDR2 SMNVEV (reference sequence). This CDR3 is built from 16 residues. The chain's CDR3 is CASSLIWRETADTRYF. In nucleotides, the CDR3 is TGTGCCAGCAGTTTAATTTGGCGGGAGACCGCAGATACGCGGTATTTT.

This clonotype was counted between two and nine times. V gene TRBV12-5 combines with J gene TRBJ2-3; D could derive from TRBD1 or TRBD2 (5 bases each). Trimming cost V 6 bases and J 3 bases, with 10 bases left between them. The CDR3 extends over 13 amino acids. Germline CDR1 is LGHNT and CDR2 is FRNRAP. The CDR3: CASGPEGTDTQYF. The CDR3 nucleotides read TGTGCTAGTGGCCCAGAGGGGACAGATACGCAGTATTTT.

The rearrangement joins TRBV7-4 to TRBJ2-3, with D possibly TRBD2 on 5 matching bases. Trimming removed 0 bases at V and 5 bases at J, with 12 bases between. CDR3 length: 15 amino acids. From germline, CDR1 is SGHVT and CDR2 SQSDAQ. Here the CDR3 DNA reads TGTGCCAGCAGCTTAGCGGGAGAGTTAGGAGATACGCAGTATTTT. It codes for CASSLAGELGDTQYF.

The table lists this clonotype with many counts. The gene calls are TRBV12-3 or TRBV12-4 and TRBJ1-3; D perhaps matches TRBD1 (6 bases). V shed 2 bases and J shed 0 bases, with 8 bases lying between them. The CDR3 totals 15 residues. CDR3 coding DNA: TGTGCCAGCAGTTTACAGGGGCTCTCTGGAAACACCATATATTTT. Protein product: CASSLQGLSGNTIYF.

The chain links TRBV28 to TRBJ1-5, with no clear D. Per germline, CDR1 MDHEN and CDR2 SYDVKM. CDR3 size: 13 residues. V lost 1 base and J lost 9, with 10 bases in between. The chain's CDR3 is CASSLFGIWPQHF. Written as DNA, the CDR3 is TGTGCCAGCAGTTTATTTGGGATTTGGCCCCAGCATTTT.

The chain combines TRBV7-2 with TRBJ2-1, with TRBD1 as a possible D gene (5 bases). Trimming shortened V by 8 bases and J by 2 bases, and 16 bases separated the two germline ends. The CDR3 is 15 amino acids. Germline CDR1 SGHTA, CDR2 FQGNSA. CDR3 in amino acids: CASLGAPRPYNEQFF. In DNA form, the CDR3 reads TGTGCCAGCCTAGGGGCCCCGAGGCCCTACAATGAGCAGTTCTTC.

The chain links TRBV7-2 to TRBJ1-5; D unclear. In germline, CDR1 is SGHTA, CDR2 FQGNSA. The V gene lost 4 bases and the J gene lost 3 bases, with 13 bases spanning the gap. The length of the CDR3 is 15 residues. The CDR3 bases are TGTGCCAGCAGCTACCTACCAGGAGACAATCAGCCCCAGCATTTT. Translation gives CASSYLPGDNQPQHF.

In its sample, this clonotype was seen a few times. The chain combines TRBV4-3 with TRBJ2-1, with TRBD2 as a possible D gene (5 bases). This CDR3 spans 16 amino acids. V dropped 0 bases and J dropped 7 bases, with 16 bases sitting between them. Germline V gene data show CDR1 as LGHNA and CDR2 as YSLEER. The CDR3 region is CASSQDRAPRRNEQFF. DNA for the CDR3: TGCGCCAGCAGCCAAGATAGGGCCCCCAGGAGGAATGAGCAGTTCTTC.

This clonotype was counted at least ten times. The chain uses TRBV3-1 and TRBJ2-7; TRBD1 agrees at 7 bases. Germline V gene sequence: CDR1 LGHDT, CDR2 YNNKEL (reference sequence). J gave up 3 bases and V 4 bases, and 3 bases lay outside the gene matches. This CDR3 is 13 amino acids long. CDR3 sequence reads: CASSLRQGYEQYF. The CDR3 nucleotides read TGTGCCAGCAGCCTGAGACAGGGCTACGAGCAGTACTTC.

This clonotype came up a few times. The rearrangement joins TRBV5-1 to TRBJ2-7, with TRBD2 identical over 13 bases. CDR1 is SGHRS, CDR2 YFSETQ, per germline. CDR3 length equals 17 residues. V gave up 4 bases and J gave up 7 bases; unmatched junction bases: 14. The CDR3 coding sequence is TGCGCCAGCAGCCCCGGGACTAGCGGGACCGCCCCTCGGGAGCAGTACTTC. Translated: CASSPGTSGTAPREQYF.

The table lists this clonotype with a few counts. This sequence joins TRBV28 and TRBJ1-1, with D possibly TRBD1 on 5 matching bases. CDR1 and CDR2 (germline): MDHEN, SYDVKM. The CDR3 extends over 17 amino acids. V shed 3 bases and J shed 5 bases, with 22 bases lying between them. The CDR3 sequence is CASSFIDRGSPLTEAFF. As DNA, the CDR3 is TGTGCCAGCAGTTTTATAGACCGGGGGTCCCCTTTGACTGAAGCTTTCTTT.

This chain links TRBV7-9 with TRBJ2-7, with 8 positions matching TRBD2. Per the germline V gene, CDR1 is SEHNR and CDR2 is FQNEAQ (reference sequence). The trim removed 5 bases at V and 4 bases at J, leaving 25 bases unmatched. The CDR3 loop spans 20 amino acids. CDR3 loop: CASSQNSFARTAGEKYEQYF. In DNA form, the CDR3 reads TGTGCCAGCAGCCAGAACTCATTCGCTCGAACAGCGGGAGAGAAGTACGAGCAGTACTTC. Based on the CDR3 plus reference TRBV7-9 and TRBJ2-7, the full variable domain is DTGVSQNPRHKITKRGQNVTFRCDPISEHNRLYWYRQTLGQGPEFLTYFQNEAQLEKSRLLSDRFSAERPKGSFSTLEIQRTEQGDSAMYLCASSQNSFARTAGEKYEQYFGPGTRLTVT.

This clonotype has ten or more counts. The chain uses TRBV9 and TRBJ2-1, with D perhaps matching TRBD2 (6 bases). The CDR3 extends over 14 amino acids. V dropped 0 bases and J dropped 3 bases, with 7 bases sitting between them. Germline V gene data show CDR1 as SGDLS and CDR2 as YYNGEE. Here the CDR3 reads CASSVAGVYNEQFF. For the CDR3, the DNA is TGTGCCAGCAGCGTAGCGGGAGTCTACAATGAGCAGTTCTTC.

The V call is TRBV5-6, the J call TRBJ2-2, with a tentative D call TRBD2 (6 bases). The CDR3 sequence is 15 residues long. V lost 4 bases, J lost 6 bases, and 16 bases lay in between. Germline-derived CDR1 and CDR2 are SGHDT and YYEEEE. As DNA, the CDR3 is TGTGCCAGCAGCCTCGACGGAGGGTGGGCCGGGGAGCTGTTTTTT. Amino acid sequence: CASSLDGGWAGELFF.

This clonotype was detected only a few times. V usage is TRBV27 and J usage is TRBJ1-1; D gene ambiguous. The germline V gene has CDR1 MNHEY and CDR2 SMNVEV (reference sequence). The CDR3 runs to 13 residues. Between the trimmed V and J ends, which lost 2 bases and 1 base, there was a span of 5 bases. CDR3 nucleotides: TGTGCCAGCAGTTTAACTTGGAACACTGAAGCTTTCTTT. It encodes CASSLTWNTEAFF.

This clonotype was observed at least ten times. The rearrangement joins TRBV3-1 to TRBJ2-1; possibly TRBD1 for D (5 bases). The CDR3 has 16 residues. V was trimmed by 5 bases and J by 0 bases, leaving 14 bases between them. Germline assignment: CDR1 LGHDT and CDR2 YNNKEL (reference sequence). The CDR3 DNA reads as TGTGCCAGCAGCGTTCGCCCACAGGCCTCCTACAATGAGCAGTTCTTC. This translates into CASSVRPQASYNEQFF.

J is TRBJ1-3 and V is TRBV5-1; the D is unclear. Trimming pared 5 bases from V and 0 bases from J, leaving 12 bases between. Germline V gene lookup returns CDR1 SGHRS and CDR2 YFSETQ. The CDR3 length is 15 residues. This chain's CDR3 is CASSNDGISGNTIYF. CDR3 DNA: TGCGCCAGCAGTAACGACGGAATCTCTGGAAACACCATATATTTT.

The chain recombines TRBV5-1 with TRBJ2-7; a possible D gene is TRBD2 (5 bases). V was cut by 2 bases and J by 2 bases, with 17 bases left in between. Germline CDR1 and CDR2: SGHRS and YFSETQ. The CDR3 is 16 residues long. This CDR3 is CASSFGSGGQTYEQYF. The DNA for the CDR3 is TGCGCCAGCAGCTTTGGTTCCGGAGGTCAAACCTACGAGCAGTACTTC.

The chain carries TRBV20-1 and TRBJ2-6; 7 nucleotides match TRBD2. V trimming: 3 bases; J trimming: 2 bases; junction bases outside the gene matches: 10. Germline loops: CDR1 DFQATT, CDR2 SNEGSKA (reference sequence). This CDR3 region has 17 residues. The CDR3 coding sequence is TGCAGTGCTAGGGCTAGCGGCTTCACCCCTGGGGCCAACGTCCTGACTTTC. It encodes CSARASGFTPGANVLTF.

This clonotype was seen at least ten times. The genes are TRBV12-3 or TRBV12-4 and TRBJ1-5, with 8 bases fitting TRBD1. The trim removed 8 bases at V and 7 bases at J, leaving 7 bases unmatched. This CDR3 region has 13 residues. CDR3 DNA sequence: TGTGCCAGCGGACAGGGAATCGTACAGCCCCAGCATTTT. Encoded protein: CASGQGIVQPQHF.

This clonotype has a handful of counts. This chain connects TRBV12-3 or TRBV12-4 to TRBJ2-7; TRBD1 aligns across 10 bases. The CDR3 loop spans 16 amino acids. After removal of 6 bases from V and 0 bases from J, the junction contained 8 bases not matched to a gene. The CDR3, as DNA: TGTGCCAGCAGCTTTGGACAGGGGGGAAACTCCTACGAGCAGTACTTC. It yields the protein CASSFGQGGNSYEQYF.

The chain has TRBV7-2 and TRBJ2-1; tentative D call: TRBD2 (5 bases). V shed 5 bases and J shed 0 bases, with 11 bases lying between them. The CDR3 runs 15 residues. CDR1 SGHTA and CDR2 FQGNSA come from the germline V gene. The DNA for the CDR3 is TGTGCCAGCAGCGTCGGAGGTGTCTCCTACAATGAGCAGTTCTTC. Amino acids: CASSVGGVSYNEQFF.

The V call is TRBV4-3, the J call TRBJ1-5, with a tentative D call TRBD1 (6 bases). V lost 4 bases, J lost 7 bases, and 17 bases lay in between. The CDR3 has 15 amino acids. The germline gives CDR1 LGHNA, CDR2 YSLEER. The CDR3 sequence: CASSLGTGGGQPQHF. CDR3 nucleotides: TGCGCCAGCAGCCTCGGGACGGGGGGCGGGCAGCCCCAGCATTTT.

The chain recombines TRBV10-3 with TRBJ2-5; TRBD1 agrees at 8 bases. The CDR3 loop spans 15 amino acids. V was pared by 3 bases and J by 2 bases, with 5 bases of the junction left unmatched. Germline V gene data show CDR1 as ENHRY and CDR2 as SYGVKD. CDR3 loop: CAISEYRDRQETQYF. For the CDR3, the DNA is TGTGCCATCAGTGAATACCGGGACAGGCAAGAGACCCAGTACTTC.

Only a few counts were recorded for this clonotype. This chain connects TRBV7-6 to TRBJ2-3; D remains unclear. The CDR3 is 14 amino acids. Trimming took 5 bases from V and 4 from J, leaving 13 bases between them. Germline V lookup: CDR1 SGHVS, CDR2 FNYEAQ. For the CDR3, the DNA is TGTGCCAGCAGCGCCGCCAACAAGGCAGATACGCAGTATTTT. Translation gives CASSAANKADTQYF. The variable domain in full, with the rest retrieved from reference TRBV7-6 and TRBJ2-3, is GAGVSQSPRYKVTKRGQDVALRCDPISGHVSLYWYRQALGQGPEFLTYFNYEAQQDKSGLPNDRFSAERPEGSISTLTIQRTEQRDSAMYRCASSAANKADTQYFGPGTRLTVL.